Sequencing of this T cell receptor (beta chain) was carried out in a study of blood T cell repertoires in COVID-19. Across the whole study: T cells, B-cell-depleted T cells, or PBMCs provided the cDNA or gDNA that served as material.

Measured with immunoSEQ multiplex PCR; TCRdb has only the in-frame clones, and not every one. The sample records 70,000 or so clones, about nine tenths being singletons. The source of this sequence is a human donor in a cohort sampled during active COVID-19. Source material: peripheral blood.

The CDR3 DNA is TGCAGCGTTGGGACTAGCGCCCCGTACAATGAGCAGTTCTTC. Translation gives CSVGTSAPYNEQFF. The J gene is TRBJ2-1, the V gene TRBV29-1, with 9 bases lining up with TRBD2. The CDR3 loop spans 14 amino acids. From germline, CDR1 is SQVTM and CDR2 ANQGSEA. J lost 4 bases, V lost 4 bases, and 5 bases had no gene match.